The 20 T cell receptor beta chains reported below all come from one sample, sequenced in a study of blood T cell repertoires in COVID-19. Libraries were prepared by immunoSEQ multiplex PCR; TCRdb keeps only in-frame clonotypes and omits some of them. The profile shows approximately 310,000 clones, about 90% of them singletons. Specimen: peripheral blood. The receptors were sampled from a woman aged 45-60 years who had recovered from COVID-19.

The CDR3 nucleotides are TGTGCCAGCAGTTACTCTCCGGGGGGGGCCAACGTCCTGACTTTC. Its translation: CASSYSPGGANVLTF. The chain has TRBV6-5 and TRBJ2-6, with D possibly TRBD2 on 5 matching bases. The V gene's germline CDR1 is MNHEY and CDR2 SVGAGI. This CDR3 is 15 amino acids long. The V end was cut by 0 bases, the J end by 4 bases, with 7 bases between.

The rearrangement joins TRBV12-3 or TRBV12-4 to TRBJ2-2, with D possibly being TRBD1 (6 bases). This CDR3 has 13 residues. The ends were cut back, 8 bases at V and 6 bases at J, with 13 bases in the middle. The CDR3 nucleotides read TGTGCCAGCGCAGCCACAGGGCCCGGGGAGCTGTTTTTT. Encoded protein: CASAATGPGELFF.

This clone has a single count. The chain recombines TRBV29-1 with TRBJ1-2; D is perhaps TRBD1 (6 bases). Per the germline V gene, CDR1 is SQVTM and CDR2 is ANQGSEA. This CDR3 comprises 16 residues. Trimming shortened V by 1 base and J by 4 bases, and 19 bases separated the two germline ends. The CDR3 here is CSVEGGTQGGGYGYTF. CDR3 DNA: TGCAGCGTTGAAGGGGGCACACAGGGTGGGGGCTATGGCTACACCTTC.

This clone showed up just once. The genes are TRBV30 and TRBJ1-5, with TRBD1 identical over 7 bases. The V segment lost 0 bases and the J segment 0 bases; nucleotides outside the gene matches: 8. Looked up from germline, CDR1 is GTSNPN and CDR2 is SVGIG (reference sequence). This CDR3 has 17 residues. The CDR3 sequence is CAWSVRTTGPSNQPQHF. The CDR3 nucleotides are TGTGCCTGGAGTGTAAGGACGACAGGGCCTAGCAATCAGCCCCAGCATTTT.

The V call is TRBV3-1 (or the pseudogene TRBV3-2), the J call TRBJ2-2, with 14 bases matching TRBD2. Trimming at V came to 6 bases and at J to 8 bases, leaving 5 bases not matched to a gene. CDR1 is LGHDT, CDR2 YNNKEL, per germline (reference sequence). CDR3 length: 15 amino acids. The CDR3 spells CASRGTSGGPGELFF. The CDR3 DNA sequence: TGTGCCAGCAGGGGGACTAGCGGGGGACCTGGGGAGCTGTTTTTT.

This clone was detected only a few times. The rearrangement links TRBV30 to TRBJ1-5; D remains ambiguous. Germline CDR1 is GTSNPN and CDR2 is SVGIG (reference sequence). V shed 0 bases and J shed 3 bases, with 9 bases lying between them. The CDR3 is 14 amino acids. The CDR3 is CAWSVVDSNQPQHF. CDR3 bases: TGTGCCTGGAGTGTGGTAGATTCCAATCAGCCCCAGCATTTT.

About this clone: In the same sample, other DNA sequences code for this CDR3. V is TRBV19 and J is TRBJ1-1; 12 bases map to TRBD1. The CDR3 is 16 amino acids. Germline V gene data show CDR1 as LNHDA and CDR2 as SQIVND (reference sequence). Unmatched junction bases numbered 5, after V lost 6 bases and J lost 0 bases. DNA of the CDR3: TGTGCCAGTAGCCCGGGACAGGGGGCAATGAACACTGAAGCTTTCTTT. As protein: CASSPGQGAMNTEAFF. Full variable domain (remainder filled in from reference TRBV19 and TRBJ1-1): DGGITQSPKYLFRKEGQNVTLSCEQNLNHDAMYWYRQDPGQGLRLIYYSQIVNDFQKGDIAEGYSVSREKKESFPLTVTSAQKNPTAFYLCASSPGQGAMNTEAFFGQGTRLTVV.

J is TRBJ2-2 and V is TRBV11-1; a weak D match, TRBD2 (6 bases). Germline CDR1 and CDR2: SGHAT and FQDESV (reference sequence). The CDR3 length is 15 residues. Trimming pared 2 bases from V and 2 bases from J, leaving 9 bases between. Written as DNA, the CDR3 is TGTGCCAGCAGCTTACGAGCGGGCAACACCGGGGAGCTGTTTTTT. It specifies CASSLRAGNTGELFF.

The table lists this clone with a few counts. The chain carries TRBV9 and TRBJ2-2; unclear D gene. Germline lookup yields CDR1 SGDLS and CDR2 YYNGEE. This CDR3 has 13 amino acids. Trimming removed 3 bases from V and 2 bases from J, with 5 bases in between. The CDR3 DNA sequence: TGTGCCAGCAGCGCCTTTAACACCGGGGAGCTGTTTTTT. This codes for CASSAFNTGELFF.

The rearrangement uses TRBV29-1 and TRBJ2-1, with 7 bases that match TRBD1. The ends lost 6 bases at V and 2 bases at J; junction bases unmatched: 7. Germline CDR1 reads SQVTM; CDR2 reads ANQGSEA. This CDR3 has 14 amino acids. CDR3 DNA sequence: TGCAGCGTGGCCCGGGACAGTCCCTACAATGAGCAGTTCTTC. Its translation is CSVARDSPYNEQFF.

The chain joins TRBV6-5 to TRBJ2-5; 7 bases fit TRBD2. The V and J ends lost 4 bases and 3 bases, in that order; junction bases with no gene match: 8. Germline V gene lookup returns CDR1 MNHEY and CDR2 SVGAGI. The CDR3 extends over 15 amino acids. This CDR3 is CASSSAGRGKETQYF. The CDR3 coding sequence is TGTGCCAGCAGTTCGGCTGGGCGGGGGAAAGAGACCCAGTACTTC.

This chain links TRBV30 with TRBJ2-7; 9 bases match TRBD1. The CDR3 loop spans 18 amino acids. Germline values: CDR1 GTSNPN, CDR2 SVGIG (reference sequence). J gave up 2 bases and V 0 bases, and 14 bases lay outside the gene matches. CDR3: CAWSVGTGIGTTTYEQYF. The CDR3 DNA reads TGTGCCTGGAGTGTAGGGACAGGGATTGGGACTACTACCTACGAGCAGTACTTC.

The rearrangement uses TRBV5-1 and TRBJ1-4; D unclear. The CDR3 covers 15 residues. Germline V gene data show CDR1 as SGHRS and CDR2 as YFSETQ. V was clipped by 4 bases and J by 5 bases, with 15 bases between them. CDR3 loop: CASSQNVGENEKLFF. CDR3 coding DNA: TGCGCCAGCAGCCAAAATGTGGGAGAGAATGAAAAACTGTTTTTT. Drawing the rest from reference TRBV5-1 and TRBJ1-4, the complete variable domain is KAGVTQTPRYLIKTRGQQVTLSCSPISGHRSVSWYQQTPGQGLQFLFEYFSETQRNKGNFPGRFSGRQFSNSRSEMNVSTLELGDSALYLCASSQNVGENEKLFFGSGTQLSVL.

The chain recombines TRBV28 with TRBJ2-3; possibly TRBD2 for D (5 bases). CDR3 length: 15 amino acids. Trimming took 4 bases from V and 5 from J, leaving 16 bases between them. The germline CDR1 and CDR2 sequences are MDHEN and SYDVKM. CDR3 sequence: CASSSATRTRDTQYF. The DNA of the CDR3 is TGTGCCAGCAGTTCCGCGACAAGGACTCGAGATACGCAGTATTTT.

The J gene is TRBJ1-2, the V gene TRBV28; D remains ambiguous. The CDR3 is 14 residues long. From germline, CDR1 is MDHEN and CDR2 SYDVKM. The V end lost 6 bases, the J end lost 7 bases, and 18 bases lay between the germline ends. The CDR3 DNA is TGTGCCAGCAGACCTTTAGGCGACGAGGGTGGCTACACCTTC. Translation gives CASRPLGDEGGYTF.

The chain couples TRBV11-2 to TRBJ1-1, with no clear D. CDR3 length: 15 amino acids. Trimming left V 0 bases short and J 2 bases short, with 10 bases between. Germline-derived CDR1 and CDR2 are SGHAT and FQNNGV. For the CDR3, the DNA is TGTGCCAGCAGCTTAGAACCCGGAGCAAACACTGAAGCTTTCTTT. It yields the protein CASSLEPGANTEAFF.

V and J are TRBV7-9 and TRBJ1-2; 8 bases match TRBD1. The CDR3 covers 15 residues. The junction had 12 bases not matched to a gene; V was cut back by 5 bases and J by 7 bases. Germline V lookup: CDR1 SEHNR, CDR2 FQNEAQ (reference sequence). The CDR3 DNA sequence: TGTGCCAGCAGCCCTCCCCAGGGGGCGACCCGTGGCTACACCTTC. Translated: CASSPPQGATRGYTF.

This sequence joins TRBV4-2 and TRBJ1-2; 10 nucleotides line up with TRBD1. Germline V gene lookup returns CDR1 LGHNA and CDR2 YNFKEQ. This CDR3 has 16 residues. V lost 1 base to trimming and J lost 4 bases; unmatched junction nucleotides: 6. The CDR3 DNA sequence: TGTGCCAGCAGCCAAGGGGGGGACAGGGGCGGCTATGGCTACACCTTC. Translated: CASSQGGDRGGYGYTF.

This chain joins TRBV5-4 and TRBJ2-2; 9 nucleotides align to TRBD2. The CDR3 extends over 16 amino acids. V lost 0 bases, J lost 3 bases, and 3 bases stayed unmatched. Germline V gene data show CDR1 as SGHNT and CDR2 as YYREEE (reference sequence). This CDR3 is CASSLGLAADTGELFF. The DNA of the CDR3 is TGTGCCAGCAGCTTGGGACTAGCGGCAGACACCGGGGAGCTGTTTTTT.

The J gene is TRBJ2-7, the V gene TRBV11-3; 10 positions agree with TRBD1. The CDR3 length is 15 residues. Trimming took 5 bases from V and 5 from J; bases not matched to a gene: 9. Looked up from germline, CDR1 is SGHNT and CDR2 is YENEEA. The DNA of the CDR3 is TGTGCCAGCAGCCTAGGGTATGGACAGGGGGACGAGCAGTACTTC. Its protein product is CASSLGYGQGDEQYF.